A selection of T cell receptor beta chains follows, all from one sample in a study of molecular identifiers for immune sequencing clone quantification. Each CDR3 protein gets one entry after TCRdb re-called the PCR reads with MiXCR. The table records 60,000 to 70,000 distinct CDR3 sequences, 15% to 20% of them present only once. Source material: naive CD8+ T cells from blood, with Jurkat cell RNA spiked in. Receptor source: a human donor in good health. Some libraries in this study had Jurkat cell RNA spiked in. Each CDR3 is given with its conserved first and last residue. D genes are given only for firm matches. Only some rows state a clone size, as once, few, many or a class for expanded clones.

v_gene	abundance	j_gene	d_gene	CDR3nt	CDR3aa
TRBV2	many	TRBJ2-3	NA	TGTGCCAGCAGCCGATTCGCAGATACGCAGTATTTT	CASSRFADTQYF
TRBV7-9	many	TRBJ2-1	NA	TGTGCCAGCAGCCCCCGGGACCCCCCGAGGGATTACAATGAGCAGTTCTTC	CASSPRDPPRDYNEQFF
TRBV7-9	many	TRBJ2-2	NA	TGTGCCAGCAGCCCATCCGGGCCTTACACCGGGGAGCTGTTTTTT	CASSPSGPYTGELFF
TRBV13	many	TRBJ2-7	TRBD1	TGTGCCAGCAGCACGGGACAGGGGGTCGACGAGCAGTACTTC	CASSTGQGVDEQYF
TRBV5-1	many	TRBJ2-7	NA	TGCGCCAGCAGCTCTGGGACCGACGACACCAATGGCGAGCAGTACTTC	CASSSGTDDTNGEQYF
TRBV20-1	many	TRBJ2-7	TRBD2	TGCAGTGCTGAGAGCGGGAATTCCTACGAGCAGTACTTC	CSAESGNSYEQYF
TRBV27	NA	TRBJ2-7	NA	TGTGCCAGCAGCGCCGGGGCCTCCTACGAGCAGTACTTC	CASSAGASYEQYF
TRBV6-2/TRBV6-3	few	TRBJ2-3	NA	TGTGCCAGCAGTTACACCTCATTATTGTCGGATACGCAGTATTTT	CASSYTSLLSDTQYF
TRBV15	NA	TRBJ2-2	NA	TGTGCCACCAGCAGAGGGGCAGGGAAGACCGGGGAGCTGTTTTTT	CATSRGAGKTGELFF
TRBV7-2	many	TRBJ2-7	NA	TGTGCCAGCAGCCGGGGCCCCGACGAGCAGTACTTC	CASSRGPDEQYF
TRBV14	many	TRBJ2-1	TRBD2	TGTGCCAGCAGCCAATCGAGCGGGAGGGTTAATGAGCAGTTCTTC	CASSQSSGRVNEQFF
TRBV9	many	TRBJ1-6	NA	TGTGCCAGCAGCGCCAACAGGGACTCCTATAATTCACCCCTCCACTTT	CASSANRDSYNSPLHF
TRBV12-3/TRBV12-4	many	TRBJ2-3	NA	TGTGCCAGCAGAATTCCTGAGGGAGATACGCAGTATTTT	CASRIPEGDTQYF
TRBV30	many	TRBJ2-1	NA	TGTGCCTGGAGTCCCTTGACTTTCTATGAGCAGTTCTTC	CAWSPLTFYEQFF
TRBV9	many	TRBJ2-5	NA	TGTGCCAGCAGCGCCCACAACCAAGAGACCCAGTACTTC	CASSAHNQETQYF
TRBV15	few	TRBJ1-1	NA	TGTGCCACATCGACTGAGCAGGGGATCTTGAACACTGAAGCTTTCTTT	CATSTEQGILNTEAFF
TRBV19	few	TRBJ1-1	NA	TGTGCCAGTATACAGAACACTGAAGCTTTCTTT	CASIQNTEAFF
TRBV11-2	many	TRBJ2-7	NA	TGTGCCAGCAGTCTAGCCCCAGCCTACGAGCAGTACTTC	CASSLAPAYEQYF
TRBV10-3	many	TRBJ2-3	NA	TGTGCCATCAGTGAAGGGGTAGCCGATACGCAGTATTTT	CAISEGVADTQYF
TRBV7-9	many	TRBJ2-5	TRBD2	TGTGCCAGCAGCTTAGCGTTTGGGGGGGGACAAGAGACCCAGTACTTC	CASSLAFGGGQETQYF
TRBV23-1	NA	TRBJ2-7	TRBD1	TGCGCCAGCAGGAGGGACAGGGGGCTCGACGAGCAGTACTTC	CASRRDRGLDEQYF
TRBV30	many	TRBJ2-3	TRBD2	TGTGCCTGGACCGGGACTAGAGTCGATACGCAGTATTTT	CAWTGTRVDTQYF
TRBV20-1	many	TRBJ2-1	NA	TGCAGTGCTAGAGGCTTGGGAGTCTCCTGGGGTGAGCAGTTCTTC	CSARGLGVSWGEQFF
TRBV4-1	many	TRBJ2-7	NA	TGCGCCAGCAGCCCCACCGAAACCTACGAGCAGTACTTC	CASSPTETYEQYF
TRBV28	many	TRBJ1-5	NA	TGTGCCAGCAGTTTATCCCCCCGGACTTTTCTGCCCCAGCATTTT	CASSLSPRTFLPQHF
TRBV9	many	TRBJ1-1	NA	TGTGCCAGCAGCGTGTCGGGGGCAATGAACACTGAAGCTTTCTTT	CASSVSGAMNTEAFF
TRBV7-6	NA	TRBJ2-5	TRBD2	TGTGCCAGCAGCTCCTACGGGACTAGCGGACAAACGTACCAAGAGACCCAGTACTTC	CASSSYGTSGQTYQETQYF
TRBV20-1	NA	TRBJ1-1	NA	TGCAGTGCTAAGGAAGGGGGGGAGAACACTGAAGCTTTCTTT	CSAKEGGENTEAFF
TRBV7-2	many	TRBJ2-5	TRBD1	TGTGCCAGCAGCCCGGGGACAGAACCGATCCTTTCTAAAGAGACCCAGTACTTC	CASSPGTEPILSKETQYF
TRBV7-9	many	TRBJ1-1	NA	TGTGCCAGCAGCTTAGAAGGGGTCGGGGTTGGCACTGAAGCTTTCTTT	CASSLEGVGVGTEAFF
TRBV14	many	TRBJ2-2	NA	TGTGCCAGCAGCCAAGTTACGAGGGGAAGCACCGGGGAGCTGTTTTTT	CASSQVTRGSTGELFF
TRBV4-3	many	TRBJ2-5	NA	TGCGCCAGCAGCCAAAATATTGCCGGGGCCGGGGGAGAGACCCAGTACTTC	CASSQNIAGAGGETQYF
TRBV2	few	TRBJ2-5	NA	TGTGCCAGCAGTGAGTACAACCAAGAGACCCAGTACTTC	CASSEYNQETQYF
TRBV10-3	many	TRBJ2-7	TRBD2	TGTGCCATCAGGCCCCGGGAGGGCCCCCCCGAGCAGTACTTC	CAIRPREGPPEQYF
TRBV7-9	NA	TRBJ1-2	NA	TGTGCCAGCGGCCAGACGCACAGATATTTGGACGGCTACACCTTC	CASGQTHRYLDGYTF